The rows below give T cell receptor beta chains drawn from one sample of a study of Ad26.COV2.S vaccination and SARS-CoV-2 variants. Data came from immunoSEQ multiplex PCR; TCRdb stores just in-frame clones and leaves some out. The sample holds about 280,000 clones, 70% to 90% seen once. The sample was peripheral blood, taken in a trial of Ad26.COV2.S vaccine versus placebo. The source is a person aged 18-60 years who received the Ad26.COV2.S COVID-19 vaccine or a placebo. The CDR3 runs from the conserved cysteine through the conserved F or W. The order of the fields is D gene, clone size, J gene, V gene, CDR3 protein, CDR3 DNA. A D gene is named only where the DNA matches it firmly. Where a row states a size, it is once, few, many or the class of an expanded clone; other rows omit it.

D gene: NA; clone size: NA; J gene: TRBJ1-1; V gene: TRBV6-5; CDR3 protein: CASIRRGRAEAFF; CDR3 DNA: TGTGCCAGCATCCGCCGGGGCCGGGCTGAAGCTTTCTTT
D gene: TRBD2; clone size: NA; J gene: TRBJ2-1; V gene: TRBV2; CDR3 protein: CASRGGSSGRSNEQFF; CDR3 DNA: TGTGCCAGCAGGGGTGGGTCTAGCGGGAGAAGCAATGAGCAGTTCTTC
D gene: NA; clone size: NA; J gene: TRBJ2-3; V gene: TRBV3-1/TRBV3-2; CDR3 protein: CASSQAVGGAPDTQYF; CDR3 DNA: TGTGCCAGCAGCCAAGCAGTCGGGGGTGCCCCGGATACGCAGTATTTT
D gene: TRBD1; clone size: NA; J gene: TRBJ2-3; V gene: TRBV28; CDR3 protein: CASNSPGQGPDTQYF; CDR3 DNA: TGTGCCAGCAACTCTCCGGGACAGGGGCCAGATACGCAGTATTTT
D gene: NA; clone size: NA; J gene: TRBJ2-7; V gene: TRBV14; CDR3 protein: CASSLSYEQYF; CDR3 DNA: TGTGCCAGCAGCCTCTCCTACGAGCAGTACTTC
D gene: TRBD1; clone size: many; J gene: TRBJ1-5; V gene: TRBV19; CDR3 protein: CASTRDRGNQPQHF; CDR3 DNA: TGTGCCAGTACCCGGGACAGGGGCAATCAGCCCCAGCATTTT
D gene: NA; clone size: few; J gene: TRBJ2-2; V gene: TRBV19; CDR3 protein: CASRRLGAPNTGELFF; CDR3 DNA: TGTGCCAGTCGGCGTTTGGGGGCCCCTAACACCGGGGAGCTGTTTTTT
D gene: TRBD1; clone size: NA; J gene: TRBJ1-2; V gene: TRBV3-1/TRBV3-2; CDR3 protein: CASSPTGQYYGYTF; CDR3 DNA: TGTGCCAGCAGCCCGACGGGACAGTACTATGGCTACACCTTC
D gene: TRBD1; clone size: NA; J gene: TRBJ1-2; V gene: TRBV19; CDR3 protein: CASSLIQGANSNYGYTF; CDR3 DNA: TGTGCCAGTAGTCTTATACAGGGGGCGAATTCTAACTATGGCTACACCTTC
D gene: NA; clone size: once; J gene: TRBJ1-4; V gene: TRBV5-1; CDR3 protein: CASSLDREGEKLFF; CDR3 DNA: TGCGCCAGCAGCTTGGACAGGGAAGGCGAAAAACTGTTTTTT
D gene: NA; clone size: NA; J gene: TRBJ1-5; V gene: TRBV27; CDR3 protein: CASSFRGDTSNQPQHF; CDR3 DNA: TGTGCCAGCAGTTTTCGCGGAGACACTAGCAATCAGCCCCAGCATTTT
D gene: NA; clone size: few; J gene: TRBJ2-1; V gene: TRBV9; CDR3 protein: CASSDGGVLGEQFF; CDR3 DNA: TGTGCCAGCAGCGACGGAGGGGTGCTGGGTGAGCAGTTCTTC
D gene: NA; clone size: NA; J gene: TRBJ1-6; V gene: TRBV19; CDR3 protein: CASSPRGTINSPLHF; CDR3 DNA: TGTGCCAGTAGTCCCCGGGGAACAATTAATTCACCCCTCCACTTT
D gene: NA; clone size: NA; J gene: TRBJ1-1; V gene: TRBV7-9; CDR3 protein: CASSSIRTDQNTEAFF; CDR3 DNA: TGTGCCAGCAGCTCGATAAGGACCGATCAGAACACTGAAGCTTTCTTT
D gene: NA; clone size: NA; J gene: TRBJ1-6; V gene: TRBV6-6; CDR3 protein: CASSYLLDRRNSPLHF; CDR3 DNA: TGTGCCAGCAGTTACTTACTCGACAGAAGAAATTCACCCCTCCACTTT
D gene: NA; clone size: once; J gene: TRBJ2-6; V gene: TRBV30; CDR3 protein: CAWSPTENSGANVLTF; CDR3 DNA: TGTGCCTGGAGCCCGACTGAAAACTCTGGGGCCAACGTCCTGACTTTC
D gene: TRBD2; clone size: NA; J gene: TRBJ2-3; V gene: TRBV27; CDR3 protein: CASSSRTSFGTRRTDTQYF; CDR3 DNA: TGTGCCAGCAGTTCCCGGACTAGCTTTGGAACCCGTCGTACAGATACGCAGTATTTT
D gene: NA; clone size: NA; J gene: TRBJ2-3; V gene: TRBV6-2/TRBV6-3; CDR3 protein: CASSYSSDINTQYF; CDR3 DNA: TGTGCCAGCAGTTACTCATCGGACATAAATACGCAGTATTTT
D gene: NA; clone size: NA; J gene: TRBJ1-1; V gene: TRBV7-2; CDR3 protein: CASRPSLGTEAFF; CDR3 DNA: TGTGCCAGCCGCCCCAGCTTGGGCACTGAAGCTTTCTTT
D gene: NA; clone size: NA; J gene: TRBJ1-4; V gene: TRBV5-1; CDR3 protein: CASSLGQTNNEKLFF; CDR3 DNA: TGCGCCAGCAGCTTGGGACAGACTAATAATGAAAAACTGTTTTTT
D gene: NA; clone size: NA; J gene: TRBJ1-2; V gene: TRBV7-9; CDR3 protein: CASSLGRGYYYGGYTF; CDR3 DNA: TGTGCCAGCAGCTTAGGTAGGGGCTATTACTATGGAGGCTACACCTTC
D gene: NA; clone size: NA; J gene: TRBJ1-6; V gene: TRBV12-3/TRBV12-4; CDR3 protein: CASSLWVSPLHF; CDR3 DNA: TGTGCCAGCAGTTTATGGGTTTCACCCCTCCACTTT
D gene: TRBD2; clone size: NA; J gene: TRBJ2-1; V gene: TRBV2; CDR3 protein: CASSPRLAEKREQFF; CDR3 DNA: TGTGCCAGCAGCCCAAGACTAGCGGAAAAGCGTGAGCAGTTCTTC
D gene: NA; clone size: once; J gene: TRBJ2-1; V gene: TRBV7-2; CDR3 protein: CASSPWTIHNEQFF; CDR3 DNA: TGTGCCAGCAGCCCCTGGACCATCCACAATGAGCAGTTCTTC
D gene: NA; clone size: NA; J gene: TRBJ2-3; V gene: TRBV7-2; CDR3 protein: CASRRMVGSDRPDTQYF; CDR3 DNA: TGTGCCAGCAGACGAATGGTGGGTTCAGATCGGCCAGATACGCAGTATTTT
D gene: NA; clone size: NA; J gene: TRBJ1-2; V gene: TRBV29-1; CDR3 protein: CSVDEGRPFLGYTF; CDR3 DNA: TGCAGCGTTGATGAAGGCAGGCCCTTTTTAGGCTACACCTTC
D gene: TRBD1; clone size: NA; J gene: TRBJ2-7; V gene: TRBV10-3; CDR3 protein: CATRTTGGLTYEQYF; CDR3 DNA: TGTGCCACCCGAACGACAGGGGGGCTAACCTACGAGCAGTACTTC
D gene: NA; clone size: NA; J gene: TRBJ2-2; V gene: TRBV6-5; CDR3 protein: CASRSGANTGELFF; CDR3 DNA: TGTGCCAGCAGGTCAGGTGCGAACACCGGGGAGCTGTTTTTT
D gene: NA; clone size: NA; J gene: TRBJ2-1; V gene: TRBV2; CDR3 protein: CASQEESSYNEQFF; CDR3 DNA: TGTGCCAGCCAGGAGGAGAGCTCCTACAATGAGCAGTTCTTC
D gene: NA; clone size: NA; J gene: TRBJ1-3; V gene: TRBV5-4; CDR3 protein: CASSSIEIGGTIYF; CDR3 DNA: TGTGCCAGCAGCTCGATTGAAATTGGGGGCACCATATATTTT
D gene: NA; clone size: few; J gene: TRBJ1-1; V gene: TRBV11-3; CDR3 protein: CASSDGIEAFF; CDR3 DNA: TGTGCCAGCAGCGACGGGATTGAAGCTTTCTTT
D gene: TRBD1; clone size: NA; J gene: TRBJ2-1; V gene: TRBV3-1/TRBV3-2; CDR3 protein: CASSHAGQGALDGNEQFF; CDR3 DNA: TGTGCCAGCAGCCATGCGGGACAGGGGGCCCTCGATGGCAATGAGCAGTTCTTC
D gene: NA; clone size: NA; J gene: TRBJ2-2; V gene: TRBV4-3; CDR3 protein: CASSQEGDGLPNTGELFF; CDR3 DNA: TGCGCCAGCAGCCAAGAAGGAGATGGGCTACCGAACACCGGGGAGCTGTTTTTT
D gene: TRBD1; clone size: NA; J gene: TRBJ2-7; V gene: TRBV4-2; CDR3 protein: CASSQAPLSRDRYEQYF; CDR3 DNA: TGTGCCAGCAGCCAGGCTCCTTTATCTCGGGACAGATACGAGCAGTACTTC
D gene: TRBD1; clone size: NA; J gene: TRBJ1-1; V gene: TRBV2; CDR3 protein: CASRERTGPEAFF; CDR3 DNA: TGTGCCAGCCGAGAGAGGACAGGTCCTGAAGCTTTCTTT